Shown below are 30 T cell receptor beta chains from a single sample sequenced in a study of blood T cell repertoires in COVID-19 (TCRdb year 2020). The protocol used for the library was the immunoSEQ multiplex PCR assay. What TCRdb holds here is the immuneACCESS table cut down to in-frame rearrangements. Part of the clones is not present; checked against another copy, under half of the missing clones reflect an unresolved V gene, and the others are unexplained. This sample gives 150,000 or so clones in total; around nine tenths of them show up just once. The ten largest clones capture over 4.5% of the sample. The specimen sequenced was peripheral blood. All receptors derive from a human donor in a cohort sampled during active COVID-19.

This chain uses TRBV18 with TRBJ2-7; possibly TRBD2 for D (5 bases). Trimming removed 2 bases from V and 3 bases from J, with 14 bases in between. CDR1 and CDR2 (germline): KGHSH, LQKENI. This CDR3 is 15 amino acids long. In nucleotides, the CDR3 is TGTGCCAGCTCACCAGGCATCGAGCGGTACTACGAGCAGTACTTC. Its protein product is CASSPGIERYYEQYF.

This clone is a singleton in its sample. This sequence joins TRBV15 and TRBJ2-7; 7 bases fit TRBD1. Germline-derived CDR1 and CDR2 are LNHNV and YYDKDF (reference sequence). V was pared by 0 bases and J by 0 bases, with 8 bases of the junction left unmatched. The CDR3 has 17 residues. The DNA of the CDR3 is TGTGCCACCAGCAGAGACCCCGGACAGGACCTCTCCTACGAGCAGTACTTC. It yields the protein CATSRDPGQDLSYEQYF.

The V and J genes are TRBV5-6 and TRBJ2-2, with 9 bases matching TRBD2. Losses at the gene ends were 4 bases for V and 2 bases for J; bases not matched to a gene: 12. CDR1 and CDR2 from the germline V gene are SGHDT and YYEEEE. The CDR3 runs to 18 residues. The CDR3, as DNA: TGTGCCAGCAGCACCGGGATAGCGGGAGCCAGAAACACCGGGGAGCTGTTTTTT. This sequence encodes CASSTGIAGARNTGELFF.

The chain uses TRBV6-2 or TRBV6-3 and TRBJ2-6; TRBD1 matches 10 bases. V dropped 4 bases and J dropped 4; count of bases not matched to a gene: 10. The germline V gene encodes CDR1 MNHEY and CDR2 SVGEGT. This CDR3 contains 18 residues. CDR3 region: CASSSHDRGLGGANVLTF. In DNA form, the CDR3 reads TGTGCCAGCAGTTCCCACGACAGGGGGCTCGGGGGGGCCAACGTCCTGACTTTC.

This rearrangement joins TRBV27 to TRBJ2-7; 8 bases align to TRBD1. V lost 5 bases to trimming and J lost 4 bases; unmatched junction nucleotides: 7. There are 14 residues in the CDR3. The germline gives CDR1 MNHEY, CDR2 SMNVEV (reference sequence). CDR3 in amino acids: CASSVGTGSYEQYF. The CDR3 nucleotides read TGTGCCAGCAGTGTGGGGACAGGCTCGTACGAGCAGTACTTC.

V is TRBV6-6 and J is TRBJ1-4; D is unclear. Trimming removed 2 bases at V and 10 bases at J, with 11 bases between. Per the germline V gene, CDR1 is MNHNY and CDR2 is SVGAGI (reference sequence). This CDR3 is 13 amino acids long. This chain's CDR3 is CASSYDGLGKLFF. The CDR3 DNA is TGTGCCAGCAGTTACGACGGGTTGGGAAAACTGTTTTTT.

CDR3 in DNA: TGTGCCAGCTCACCATTGGCCCCCCAAGAGACCCAGTACTTC. Protein: CASSPLAPQETQYF. J is TRBJ2-5 and V is TRBV18; no definite D call. Trimming stripped 2 bases from V and 1 base from J, with 8 bases between. Germline-derived CDR1 and CDR2 are KGHSH and LQKENI. The CDR3 sequence is 14 residues long.

The chain has TRBV11-3 and TRBJ2-7; 10 bases match TRBD2. Looked up from germline, CDR1 is SGHNT and CDR2 is YENEEA. J lost 4 bases, V lost 0 bases, and 6 bases had no gene match. The CDR3 contains 16 residues. Here the CDR3 DNA reads TGTGCCAGCAGCTTAGATCCCCTAGCGGGAGTATACGAGCAGTACTTC. As protein: CASSLDPLAGVYEQYF.

The CDR3 DNA reads as TGTGCCAGCAGCTTGGGCACAGGGCGGGAGGAGAAGCAGTACTTC. Translated, it gives CASSLGTGREEKQYF. The chain has TRBV5-4 and TRBJ2-7, with 8 bases identical to TRBD2. CDR1 is SGHNT and CDR2 is YYREEE in the germline V gene (reference sequence). V shed 0 bases, J shed 8 bases, and the junction held 10 bases outside the gene matches. CDR3 size: 15 residues.

V gene TRBV30 combines with J gene TRBJ2-7, with D possibly matching TRBD1 (7 bases). The CDR3 is made up of 14 amino acids. The V end was cut by 0 bases, the J end by 6 bases, with 15 bases between. Germline assignment: CDR1 GTSNPN and CDR2 SVGIG (reference sequence). The CDR3 is CAWSVSGGSGEQYF. The CDR3 DNA reads as TGTGCCTGGAGTGTTTCAGGGGGGTCGGGCGAGCAGTACTTC.

In this sample, this clone turned up once. The V call is TRBV5-5, the J call TRBJ1-2, with D perhaps TRBD1 (6 bases). The CDR3 is 13 residues long. V lost 0 bases, J lost 8 bases, and 11 bases lay in between. The germline gives CDR1 SGHKS, CDR2 YYEKEE (reference sequence). The CDR3 region is CASSLAGTMGYTF. The CDR3, as DNA: TGTGCCAGCAGCTTGGCTGGGACAATGGGCTACACCTTC.

The rearrangement links TRBV28 to TRBJ1-5, with TRBD1 matching over 7 bases. Germline V gene lookup returns CDR1 MDHEN and CDR2 SYDVKM. Unmatched junction bases numbered 0, after V lost 8 bases and J lost 5 bases. The CDR3 has 11 residues. CDR3 residues: CASQGDQPQHF. As DNA, the CDR3 is TGTGCCAGCCAGGGGGATCAGCCCCAGCATTTT.

This clone was seen a single time. V gene TRBV19 combines with J gene TRBJ2-1; TRBD2 matches at 8 bases. The germline V gene has CDR1 LNHDA and CDR2 SQIVND (reference sequence). This CDR3 comprises 15 residues. J gave up 3 bases and V 2 bases, and 3 bases lay outside the gene matches. This chain's CDR3 is CASSIKAGGYNEQFF. Written as DNA, the CDR3 is TGTGCCAGTAGTATAAAGGCGGGGGGCTACAATGAGCAGTTCTTC.

J is TRBJ2-3 and V is TRBV15, with D perhaps TRBD1 (5 bases). The CDR3 totals 14 residues. V was pared by 6 bases and J by 0 bases, with 10 bases between. Germline V CDR1 and CDR2: LNHNV, YYDKDF (reference sequence). DNA of the CDR3: TGTGCCACCAGGTCCCCAGGGAGCACAGATACGCAGTATTTT. Its translation is CATRSPGSTDTQYF. Using reference TRBV15 and TRBJ2-3 for the parts outside the CDR3, the full variable domain is DAMVIQNPRYQVTQFGKPVTLSCSQTLNHNVMYWYQQKSSQAPKLLFHYYDKDFNNEADTPDNFQSRRPNTSFCFLDIRSPGLGDTAMYLCATRSPGSTDTQYFGPGTRLTVL.

The J gene is TRBJ2-7, the V gene TRBV14, with a possible D match to TRBD1 (7 bases). V lost 4 bases, J lost 1 base, and 17 bases lay in between. The CDR3 loop spans 16 amino acids. Per germline, CDR1 SGHDN and CDR2 FVKESK. The CDR3 DNA follows: TGTGCCAGCAGCCTTACCGGGACAGCGGGTTCCTACGAGCAGTACTTC. The encoded protein is CASSLTGTAGSYEQYF. Combining the CDR3 with reference TRBV14 and TRBJ2-7 gives the whole variable domain EAGVTQFPSHSVIEKGQTVTLRCDPISGHDNLYWYRRVMGKEIKFLLHFVKESKQDESGMPNNRFLAERTGGTYSTLKVQPAELEDSGVYFCASSLTGTAGSYEQYFGPGTRLTVT.

V is TRBV27 and J is TRBJ2-3; TRBD1 aligns across 11 bases. Losses at the gene ends were 5 bases for V and 7 bases for J; bases not matched to a gene: 14. The germline CDR1 and CDR2 sequences are MNHEY and SMNVEV (reference sequence). This CDR3 contains 17 residues. This chain's CDR3 is CASSPLRDRGYPHTQYF. The CDR3 DNA follows: TGTGCCAGCAGTCCACTCCGGGACAGGGGGTACCCCCATACGCAGTATTTT.

The chain combines TRBV2 with TRBJ2-5; the match to TRBD2 covers 11 bases. J gave up 2 bases and V 6 bases, and 8 bases lay outside the gene matches. The CDR3 length is 16 residues. CDR1 is SNHLY and CDR2 is FYNNEI in the germline V gene. The DNA of the CDR3 is TGTGCCAGCAGGTCGACTAGCGGGAATCGGCAAGAGACCCAGTACTTC. It yields the protein CASRSTSGNRQETQYF.

The V and J genes are TRBV3-1 (or the pseudogene TRBV3-2) and TRBJ2-7, with 8 nucleotides matching TRBD2. CDR1 LGHDT and CDR2 YNNKEL come from the germline V gene (reference sequence). V gave up 3 bases and J gave up 3 bases; unmatched junction bases: 19. The CDR3 is made up of 19 amino acids. The CDR3 nucleotides are TGTGCCAGCAGCCATGGGTCTTCCTGGGGGCTAGCGGGCGGCTACGAGCAGTACTTC. The encoded protein is CASSHGSSWGLAGGYEQYF.

This chain links TRBV30 with TRBJ2-6; 8 bases line up with TRBD2. The J segment lost 1 base and the V segment lost 1 base, leaving 12 bases of the junction unmatched. The CDR3 loop spans 19 amino acids. The germline V gene encodes CDR1 GTSNPN and CDR2 SVGIG (reference sequence). CDR3 amino acids: CAWSASRGSGVSGANVLTF. In nucleotides, the CDR3 is TGTGCCTGGAGTGCCTCTCGAGGTAGCGGGGTATCTGGGGCCAACGTCCTGACTTTC.

V gene TRBV2 combines with J gene TRBJ2-7; TRBD2 matches 8 bases. After removal of 6 bases from V and 6 bases from J, the junction contained 13 bases not matched to a gene. The CDR3 contains 15 residues. Germline V gene data show CDR1 as SNHLY and CDR2 as FYNNEI. In DNA form, the CDR3 reads TGTGCCAGCAGCCGAACTAGCGGTCTCTTTCGCGAGCAGTACTTC. The encoded protein is CASSRTSGLFREQYF. Filled out from reference TRBV2 and TRBJ2-7, the complete variable domain reads EPEVTQTPSHQVTQMGQEVILRCVPISNHLYFYWYRQILGQKVEFLVSFYNNEISEKSEIFDDQFSVERPDGSNFTLKIRSTKLEDSAMYFCASSRTSGLFREQYFGPGTRLTVT.

The genes are TRBV27 and TRBJ2-7; a possible D gene is TRBD2 (5 bases). The CDR3 runs to 12 residues. Deletions cut 8 bases from V and 7 bases from J, with 15 bases between. Germline CDR1 and CDR2: MNHEY and SMNVEV (reference sequence). This chain's CDR3 is CASSGAPGEQYF. CDR3 sequence (DNA): TGTGCCAGCTCGGGCGCGCCGGGGGAGCAGTACTTC.

The V and J genes are TRBV29-1 and TRBJ2-5; tentatively, D is TRBD2 (5 bases). Per germline, CDR1 SQVTM and CDR2 ANQGSEA. Trimming left V 5 bases short and J 4 bases short, with 17 bases between. The CDR3 is 14 amino acids. The CDR3 bases are TGCAGCGTTATTAGCATGGGAGACGGAGAGACCCAGTACTTC. Its protein product is CSVISMGDGETQYF.

V is TRBV30 and J is TRBJ1-1, with 10 bases matching TRBD1. CDR3 length: 14 amino acids. Germline V gene lookup returns CDR1 GTSNPN and CDR2 SVGIG (reference sequence). V shed 2 bases, J shed 4 bases, and the junction held 4 bases outside the gene matches. The CDR3 protein is CAWSRTGGGTEAFF. The DNA for the CDR3 is TGTGCCTGGAGTCGGACAGGGGGTGGCACTGAAGCTTTCTTT.

V and J are TRBV3-1 (or the pseudogene TRBV3-2) and TRBJ2-7, with D tentatively TRBD1 (6 bases). Germline CDR1 reads LGHDT; CDR2 reads YNNKEL (reference sequence). The CDR3 runs 15 residues. The V end was cut by 1 base, the J end by 9 bases, with 19 bases between. This chain's CDR3 is CASSQVWDNNKSQYF. In nucleotides, the CDR3 is TGTGCCAGCAGCCAAGTGTGGGACAATAATAAATCGCAGTACTTC.

The rearrangement uses TRBV2 and TRBJ1-1; D call uncertain. V was trimmed by 7 bases and J by 10 bases, leaving 25 bases between them. There are 15 residues in the CDR3. Looked up from germline, CDR1 is SNHLY and CDR2 is FYNNEI. The CDR3: CASTVTTRRSSGAFF. DNA of the CDR3: TGTGCCAGCACCGTCACCACCAGACGGTCGTCGGGAGCTTTCTTT.

V usage is TRBV10-3 and J usage is TRBJ1-1; D not certain. Trimming left V 4 bases short and J 1 base short, with 4 bases between. This CDR3 is built from 12 residues. Germline lookup yields CDR1 ENHRY and CDR2 SYGVKD. This CDR3 reads CAISGQNTEAFF. In DNA form, the CDR3 reads TGTGCCATCAGTGGTCAGAACACTGAAGCTTTCTTT.

The chain uses TRBV6-8 and TRBJ2-1; a possible D gene is TRBD2 (7 bases). CDR1 is MNHGY and CDR2 is SAAAGT in the germline V gene. The CDR3 covers 15 residues. With 8 bases removed from V and 8 bases from J, the gap between germline ends came to 22 bases. The CDR3 is CASGVGGALLDEQFF. For the CDR3, the DNA is TGTGCCAGCGGTGTTGGGGGGGCGTTACTCGATGAGCAGTTCTTC.

The CDR3 reads CASSQTSGPIYEQYF. Written as DNA, the CDR3 is TGCGCCAGCAGCCAAACTAGCGGGCCGATCTACGAGCAGTACTTC. This rearrangement joins TRBV5-1 to TRBJ2-7, with 9 bases that match TRBD2. CDR1 and CDR2 from the germline V gene are SGHRS and YFSETQ. This CDR3 contains 15 residues. The junction had 8 bases not matched to a gene; V was cut back by 4 bases and J by 3 bases.

This chain joins TRBV30 and TRBJ1-6, with D possibly being TRBD1 (5 bases). CDR3 length: 13 amino acids. Germline V gene data show CDR1 as GTSNPN and CDR2 as SVGIG (reference sequence). V shed 5 bases and J shed 5 bases, with 10 bases lying between them. CDR3 DNA sequence: TGTGCCTGGTCCGGGACTAATAATTCACCCCTCCACTTT. This translates into CAWSGTNNSPLHF.

The chain recombines TRBV7-9 with TRBJ1-5, with TRBD1 as a possible D gene (6 bases). CDR1 and CDR2 (germline): SEHNR, FQNEAQ (reference sequence). Between the trimmed V and J ends, which lost 0 bases and 7 bases, there was a span of 10 bases. This CDR3 contains 14 residues. CDR3 sequence (DNA): TGTGCCAGCAGCTTAGCGGGGGCAGGCCAGCCCCAGCATTTT. This codes for CASSLAGAGQPQHF.